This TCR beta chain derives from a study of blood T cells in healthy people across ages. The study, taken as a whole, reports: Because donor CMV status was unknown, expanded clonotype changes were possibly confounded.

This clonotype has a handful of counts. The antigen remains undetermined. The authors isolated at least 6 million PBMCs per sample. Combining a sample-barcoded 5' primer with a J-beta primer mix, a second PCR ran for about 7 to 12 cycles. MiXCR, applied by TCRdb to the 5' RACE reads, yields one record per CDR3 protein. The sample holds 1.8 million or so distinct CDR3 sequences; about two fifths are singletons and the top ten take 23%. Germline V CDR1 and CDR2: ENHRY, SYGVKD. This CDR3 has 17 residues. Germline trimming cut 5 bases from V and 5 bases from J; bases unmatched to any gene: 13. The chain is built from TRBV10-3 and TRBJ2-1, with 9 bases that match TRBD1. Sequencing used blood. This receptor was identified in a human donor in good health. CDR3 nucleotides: TGTGCCATCAGTTCTGGGGCGGCAGGACAGGGGAACAATGAGCAGTTCTTC. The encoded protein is CAISSGAAGQGNNEQFF.